Sequencing of this T cell receptor beta chain was carried out in a study of T cells expressing NK-cell markers. Background on the study: Serological testing identified most of the eight sequenced donors as HCMV-seropositive and one as seronegative. Overall study findings and caveats: Several of the donors carried dominant NKG2C+ clonotypes that took up about 1.0-8% of their CD8+ T cells.

The CDR3 consists of 14 residues. Germline CDR1 reads DFQATT; CDR2 reads SNEGSKA (reference sequence). In regard to this clonotype: Its target is unknown.

5'RACE template switching with UMIs generated TCR beta cDNA. TCRdb re-called the 5' RACE reads, yielding one record per CDR3 amino acid sequence without DNA. This sample's table has 160,000 or so distinct CDR3 sequences. What was sequenced was blood T cells: a sorted CD56 or NKG2C T cell subset, CD4+ or CD8+ T cells, or bulk PBMC T cells (not recorded which). The rearrangement uses TRBV20-1 and TRBJ2-7; lacking DNA, the TRBD2 call made by TCRdb goes unchecked. The sequence was collected from a woman between 18 and 69 years old in good health. The CDR3 loop reads CSGSGLAGAYEQYF.